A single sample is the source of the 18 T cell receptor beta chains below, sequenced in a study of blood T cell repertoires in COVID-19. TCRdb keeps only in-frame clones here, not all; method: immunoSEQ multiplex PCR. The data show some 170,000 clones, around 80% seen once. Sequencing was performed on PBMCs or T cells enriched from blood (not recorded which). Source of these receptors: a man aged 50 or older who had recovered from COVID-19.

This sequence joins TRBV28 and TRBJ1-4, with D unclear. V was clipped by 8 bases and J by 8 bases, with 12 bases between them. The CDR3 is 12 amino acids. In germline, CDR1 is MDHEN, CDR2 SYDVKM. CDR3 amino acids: CASRRPGEKLFF. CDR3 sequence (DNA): TGTGCCAGCCGGAGGCCGGGGGAAAAACTGTTTTTT.

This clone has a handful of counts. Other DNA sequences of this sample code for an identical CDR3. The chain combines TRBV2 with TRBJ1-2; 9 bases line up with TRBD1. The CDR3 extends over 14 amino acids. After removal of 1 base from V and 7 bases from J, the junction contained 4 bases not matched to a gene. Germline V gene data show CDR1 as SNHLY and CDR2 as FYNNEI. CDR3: CASSEGRDRAGYTF. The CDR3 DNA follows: TGTGCCAGCAGTGAAGGGAGGGACAGGGCTGGCTACACCTTC.

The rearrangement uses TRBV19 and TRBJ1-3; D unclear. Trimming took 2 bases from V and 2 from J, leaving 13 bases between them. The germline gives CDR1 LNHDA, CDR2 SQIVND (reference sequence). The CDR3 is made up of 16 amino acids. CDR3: CASSIPGLSPGNTIYF. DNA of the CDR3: TGTGCCAGTAGTATACCGGGGTTGAGCCCTGGAAACACCATATATTTT.

Here the CDR3 DNA reads TGTGCCAGTAGTAGAGGGCTCTCCTACGAGCAGTACTTC. Protein: CASSRGLSYEQYF. This chain links TRBV19 with TRBJ2-7; D is possibly TRBD2 (5 bases). Trimming took 4 bases from V and 0 from J, leaving 7 bases between them. Germline lookup yields CDR1 LNHDA and CDR2 SQIVND (reference sequence). The CDR3 runs to 13 residues.

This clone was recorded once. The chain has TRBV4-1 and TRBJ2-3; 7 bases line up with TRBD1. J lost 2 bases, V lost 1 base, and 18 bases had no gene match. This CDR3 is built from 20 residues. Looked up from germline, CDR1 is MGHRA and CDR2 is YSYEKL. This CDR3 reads CASSQGDPGRGLRPTDTQYF. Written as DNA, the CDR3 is TGCGCCAGCAGCCAAGGGGACCCCGGAAGGGGGCTTAGACCCACAGATACGCAGTATTTT.

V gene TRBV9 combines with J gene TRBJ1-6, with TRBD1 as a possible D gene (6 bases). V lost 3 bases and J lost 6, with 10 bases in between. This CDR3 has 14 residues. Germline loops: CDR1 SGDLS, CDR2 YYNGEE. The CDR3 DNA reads TGTGCCAGCAGCGCCGGACAGTTTAATTCACCCCTCCACTTT. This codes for CASSAGQFNSPLHF. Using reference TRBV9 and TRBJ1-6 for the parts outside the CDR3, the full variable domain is DSGVTQTPKHLITATGQRVTLRCSPRSGDLSVYWYQQSLDQGLQFLIQYYNGEERAKGNILERFSAQQFPDLHSELNLSSLELGDSALYFCASSAGQFNSPLHFGNGTRLTVT.

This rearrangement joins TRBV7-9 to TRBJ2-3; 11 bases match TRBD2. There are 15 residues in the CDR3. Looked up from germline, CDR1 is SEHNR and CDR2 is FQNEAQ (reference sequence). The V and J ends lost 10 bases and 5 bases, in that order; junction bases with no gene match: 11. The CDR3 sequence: CATELAGGGIDTQYF. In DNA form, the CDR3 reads TGTGCCACCGAGCTAGCGGGGGGCGGAATAGATACGCAGTATTTT.

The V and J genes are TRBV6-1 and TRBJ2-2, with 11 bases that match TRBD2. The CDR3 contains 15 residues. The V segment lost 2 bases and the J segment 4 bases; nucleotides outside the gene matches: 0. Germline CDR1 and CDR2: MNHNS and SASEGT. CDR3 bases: TGTGCCAGCAGTGAACTAGCGGGGGGCACCGGGGAGCTGTTTTTT. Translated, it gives CASSELAGGTGELFF.

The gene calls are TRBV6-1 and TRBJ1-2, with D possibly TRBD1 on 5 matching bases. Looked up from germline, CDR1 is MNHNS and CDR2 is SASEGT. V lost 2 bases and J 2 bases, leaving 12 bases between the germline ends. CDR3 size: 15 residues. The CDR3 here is CASSEQGGVNYGYTF. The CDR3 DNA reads TGTGCCAGCAGTGAACAGGGAGGGGTAAACTATGGCTACACCTTC.

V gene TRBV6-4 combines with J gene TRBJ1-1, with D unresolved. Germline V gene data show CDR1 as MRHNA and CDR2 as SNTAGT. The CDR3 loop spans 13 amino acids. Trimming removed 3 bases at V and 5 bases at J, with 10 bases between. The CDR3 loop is CASSESRGTEAFF. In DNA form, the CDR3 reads TGTGCCAGCAGTGAGTCCCGGGGAACTGAAGCTTTCTTT.

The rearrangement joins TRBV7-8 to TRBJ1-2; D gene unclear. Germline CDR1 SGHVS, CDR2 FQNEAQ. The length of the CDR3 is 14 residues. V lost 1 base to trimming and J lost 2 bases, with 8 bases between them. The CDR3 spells CASSLGGQNYGYTF. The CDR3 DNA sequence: TGTGCCAGCAGCTTAGGAGGGCAGAACTATGGCTACACCTTC.

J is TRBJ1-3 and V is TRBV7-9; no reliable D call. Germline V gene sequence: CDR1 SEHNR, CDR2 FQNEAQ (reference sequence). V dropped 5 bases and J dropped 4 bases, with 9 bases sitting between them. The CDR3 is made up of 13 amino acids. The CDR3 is CASSPSSGNTIYF. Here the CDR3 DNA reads TGTGCCAGCAGCCCCTCTTCGGGAAACACCATATATTTT.

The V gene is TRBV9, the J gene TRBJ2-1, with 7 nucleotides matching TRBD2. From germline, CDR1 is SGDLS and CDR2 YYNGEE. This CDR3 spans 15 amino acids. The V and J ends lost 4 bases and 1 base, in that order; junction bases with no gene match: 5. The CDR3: CASSKTSPSYNEQFF. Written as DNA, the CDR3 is TGTGCCAGCAGCAAGACTAGCCCTTCCTACAATGAGCAGTTCTTC.

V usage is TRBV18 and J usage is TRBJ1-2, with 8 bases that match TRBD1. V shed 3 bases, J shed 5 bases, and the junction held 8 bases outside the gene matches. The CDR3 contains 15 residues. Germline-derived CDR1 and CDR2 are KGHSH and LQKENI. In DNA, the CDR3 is TGTGCCAGCTCACCCCTGGGACAGGACCTATATGGCTACACCTTC. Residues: CASSPLGQDLYGYTF.

CDR3 loop: CASSHGQDNSPLHF. The CDR3 coding sequence is TGTGCCAGCAGTCACGGACAGGATAATTCACCCCTCCACTTT. J is TRBJ1-6 and V is TRBV6-5; 7 bases align to TRBD1. The junction had 3 bases not matched to a gene; V was cut back by 5 bases and J by 5 bases. CDR1 is MNHEY, CDR2 SVGAGI, per germline. This CDR3 region has 14 residues.

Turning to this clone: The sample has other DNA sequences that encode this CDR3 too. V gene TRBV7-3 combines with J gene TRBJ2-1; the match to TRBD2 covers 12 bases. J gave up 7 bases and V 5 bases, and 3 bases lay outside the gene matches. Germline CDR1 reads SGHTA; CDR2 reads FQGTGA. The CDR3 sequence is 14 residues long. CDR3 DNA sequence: TGTGCCAGCAGCCTAGCGGGGGGGCCAAATGAGCAGTTCTTC. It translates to CASSLAGGPNEQFF.

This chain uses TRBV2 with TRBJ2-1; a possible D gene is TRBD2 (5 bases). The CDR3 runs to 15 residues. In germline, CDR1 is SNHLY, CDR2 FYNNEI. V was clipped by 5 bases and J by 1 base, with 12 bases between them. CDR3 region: CASSRPSNSYNEQFF. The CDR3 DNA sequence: TGTGCCAGCAGTCGTCCTAGCAATTCCTACAATGAGCAGTTCTTC.

This CDR3 is CASANRGGGQETQYF. In DNA, the CDR3 is TGTGCTAGCGCGAACCGAGGAGGAGGGCAGGAGACCCAGTACTTC. This chain connects TRBV7-7 to TRBJ2-5; perhaps TRBD2 as D (6 bases). This CDR3 comprises 15 residues. Per germline, CDR1 SSHAT and CDR2 FNYEAQ (reference sequence).